The 10 T cell receptor beta chains presented below share a single source sample, sequenced in a study of blood T cell repertoires in COVID-19. Profiling relied on immunoSEQ multiplex PCR, and the TCRdb table lists in-frame clones only, not all of them. The repertoire holds under 200,000 clones, more than 75% seen once, with less than 5.5% in the top ten. The sample comprised peripheral blood. These receptors were collected from a woman of 80 years or more with acute or convalescent COVID-19.

The rearrangement joins TRBV5-4 to TRBJ1-6; D gene uncertain. This CDR3 spans 16 amino acids. CDR1 SGHNT and CDR2 YYREEE come from the germline V gene (reference sequence). Deletions cut 3 bases from V and 1 base from J, with 11 bases between. CDR3 sequence: CASSSRTGSYNSPLHF. The CDR3 DNA reads TGTGCCAGCAGCTCAAGGACGGGGTCCTATAATTCACCCCTCCACTTT.

The chain is built from TRBV2 and TRBJ1-1; D remains ambiguous. The CDR3 is 13 amino acids. Trimming removed 4 bases from V and 4 bases from J, with 10 bases in between. Germline CDR1 is SNHLY and CDR2 is FYNNEI. The CDR3 DNA follows: TGTGCCAGCAGTGCGGGGAAGGGCACTGAAGCTTTCTTT. This codes for CASSAGKGTEAFF.

The chain links TRBV18 to TRBJ1-5; tentatively, D is TRBD1 (6 bases). V lost 2 bases, J lost 1 base, and 18 bases lay in between. The germline V gene encodes CDR1 KGHSH and CDR2 LQKENI. There are 18 residues in the CDR3. CDR3 bases: TGTGCCAGCTCACCAACAGGGATCCAACGTATAAGCAATCAGCCCCAGCATTTT. Amino acids: CASSPTGIQRISNQPQHF.

The chain carries TRBV6-5 and TRBJ2-3, with 8 bases matching TRBD1. Unmatched junction bases numbered 8, after V lost 5 bases and J lost 4 bases. Germline V gives CDR1 MNHEY, CDR2 SVGAGI. This CDR3 is built from 15 residues. The CDR3, as DNA: TGTGCCAGCAGTAACGGACAGGGTTTGTCAGATACGCAGTATTTT. Translation: CASSNGQGLSDTQYF.

The rearrangement joins TRBV6-2 or TRBV6-3 to TRBJ2-7; the D gene is possibly TRBD1 (5 bases). The CDR3 runs to 12 residues. V was clipped by 6 bases and J by 4 bases, with 10 bases between them. Germline V gives CDR1 MNHEY, CDR2 SVGEGT. CDR3 residues: CASSRQIYEQYF. In DNA form, the CDR3 reads TGTGCCAGCAGCCGACAGATATACGAGCAGTACTTC.

This rearrangement joins TRBV3-1 (or the pseudogene TRBV3-2) to TRBJ2-5; D not resolved. This CDR3 region has 16 residues. Germline-derived CDR1 and CDR2 are LGHDT and YNNKEL (reference sequence). V lost 3 bases and J 2 bases, leaving 16 bases between the germline ends. Here the CDR3 reads CASSHGLERDQETQYF. CDR3 nucleotides: TGTGCCAGCAGCCATGGTTTAGAGCGAGATCAAGAGACCCAGTACTTC.

The chain combines TRBV7-2 with TRBJ1-2; D not certain. Germline V gene data show CDR1 as SGHTA and CDR2 as FQGNSA. Trimming removed 1 base from V and 2 bases from J, with 11 bases in between. The CDR3 is made up of 15 amino acids. CDR3 in DNA: TGTGCCAGCAGCTTAGATGGCAGAGGGAACTATGGCTACACCTTC. Protein: CASSLDGRGNYGYTF.

This clone was observed a handful of times. Distinct nucleotide sequences in the sample also encode this CDR3. This chain connects TRBV29-1 to TRBJ1-5; D is perhaps TRBD1 (6 bases). Germline V lookup: CDR1 SQVTM, CDR2 ANQGSEA. V dropped 6 bases and J dropped 0 bases, with 9 bases sitting between them. This CDR3 spans 13 amino acids. CDR3 sequence reads: CSVQGNSNQPQHF. The CDR3, as DNA: TGCAGCGTACAGGGAAATAGCAATCAGCCCCAGCATTTT.

This sequence joins TRBV5-1 and TRBJ2-3; weak D call: TRBD2 (6 bases). Trimming left V 4 bases short and J 0 bases short, with 9 bases between. The CDR3 length is 14 residues. CDR1 and CDR2 from the germline V gene are SGHRS and YFSETQ. The CDR3 coding sequence is TGCGCCAGCAGCATGAGCGGGAGCACAGATACGCAGTATTTT. Its translation: CASSMSGSTDTQYF.

The V gene is TRBV4-3, the J gene TRBJ1-3; the D is unclear. This CDR3 has 17 residues. Germline-derived CDR1 and CDR2 are LGHNA and YSLEER. V was clipped by 4 bases and J by 4 bases, with 20 bases between them. CDR3 region: CASSPNVAAANGNTIYF. DNA for the CDR3: TGCGCCAGCAGCCCAAATGTTGCGGCAGCTAACGGAAACACCATATATTTT.